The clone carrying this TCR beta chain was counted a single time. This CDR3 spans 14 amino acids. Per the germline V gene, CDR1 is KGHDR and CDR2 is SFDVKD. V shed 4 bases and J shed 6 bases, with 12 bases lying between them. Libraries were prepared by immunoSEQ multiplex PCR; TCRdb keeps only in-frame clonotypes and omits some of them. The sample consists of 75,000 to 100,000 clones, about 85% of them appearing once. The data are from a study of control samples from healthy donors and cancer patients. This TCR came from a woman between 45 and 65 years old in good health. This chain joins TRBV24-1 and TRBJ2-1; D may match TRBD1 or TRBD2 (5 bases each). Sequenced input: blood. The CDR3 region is CATSDPGTINEQFF. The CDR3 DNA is TGTGCCACCAGTGACCCCGGGACGATCAATGAGCAGTTCTTC.